These 20 T cell receptor beta chains were all obtained from the same sample, sequenced in a study of blood T cell repertoires in COVID-19. Data came from immunoSEQ multiplex PCR; TCRdb stores just in-frame clones and leaves some out. The sample has over 200,000 clones; 88% are singletons. The sequencing sample was made of PBMCs or T cells enriched from blood (not recorded which). Receptors were obtained from a woman in her twenties or thirties who had been exposed to COVID-19.

The chain is built from TRBV20-1 and TRBJ2-5, with D possibly being TRBD2 (5 bases). The V gene's germline CDR1 is DFQATT and CDR2 SNEGSKA (reference sequence). The CDR3 is 11 residues long. Trimming removed 8 bases at V and 3 bases at J, with 10 bases between. Here the CDR3 reads CSLDGKETQYF. The CDR3 DNA sequence: TGCAGTCTCGACGGGAAAGAGACCCAGTACTTC.

This chain joins TRBV5-1 and TRBJ2-5; 11 positions agree with TRBD2. The CDR3 is 16 residues long. Germline CDR1 is SGHRS and CDR2 is YFSETQ. The V and J ends lost 4 bases and 0 bases, in that order; junction bases with no gene match: 5. CDR3 sequence reads: CASSPASGGYQETQYF. In DNA form, the CDR3 reads TGCGCCAGCAGCCCAGCTAGCGGGGGGTACCAAGAGACCCAGTACTTC.

The chain couples TRBV5-6 to TRBJ2-5; a weak D match, TRBD2 (6 bases). With 4 bases removed from V and 0 bases from J, the gap between germline ends came to 19 bases. CDR1 is SGHDT and CDR2 is YYEEEE in the germline V gene. The CDR3 covers 17 residues. The CDR3 sequence is CASSPALTSGYQETQYF. The CDR3 region has the DNA TGTGCCAGCAGCCCCGCTCTTACGAGCGGGTACCAAGAGACCCAGTACTTC.

The chain joins TRBV11-2 to TRBJ1-2; 10 nucleotides align to TRBD1. Trimming at V came to 4 bases and at J to 13 bases, leaving 12 bases not matched to a gene. The CDR3 is 14 amino acids. The germline gives CDR1 SGHAT, CDR2 FQNNGV. The CDR3 sequence is CASSSVRDRGSGTF. CDR3 nucleotide sequence: TGTGCCAGCAGCTCGGTCCGGGACAGGGGTTCGGGCACCTTC.

The chain combines TRBV2 with TRBJ1-5; 10 bases align to TRBD1. In germline, CDR1 is SNHLY, CDR2 FYNNEI. This CDR3 has 13 residues. V lost 8 bases, J lost 6 bases, and 4 bases stayed unmatched. In DNA form, the CDR3 reads TGTGCCAGCGGCGACAGGGGGCTTCAGCCCCAGCATTTT. It codes for CASGDRGLQPQHF. Supplemented by reference TRBV2 and TRBJ1-5, the full variable domain reads EPEVTQTPSHQVTQMGQEVILRCVPISNHLYFYWYRQILGQKVEFLVSFYNNEISEKSEIFDDQFSVERPDGSNFTLKIRSTKLEDSAMYFCASGDRGLQPQHFGDGTRLSIL.

CDR3 sequence: CASSHRPGLASDTQYF. DNA for the CDR3: TGTGCCAGCAGCCACCGCCCGGGCCTAGCTAGTGATACGCAGTATTTT. The rearrangement uses TRBV3-1 (or the pseudogene TRBV3-2) and TRBJ2-3, with D possibly matching TRBD2 (5 bases). This CDR3 spans 16 amino acids. Trimming shortened V by 3 bases and J by 6 bases, and 19 bases separated the two germline ends. Germline V CDR1 and CDR2: LGHDT, YNNKEL (reference sequence).

This rearrangement joins TRBV30 to TRBJ1-1, with D possibly TRBD1 on 6 matching bases. CDR1 and CDR2 from the germline V gene are GTSNPN and SVGIG (reference sequence). CDR3 length: 13 amino acids. V was clipped by 6 bases and J by 3 bases, with 14 bases between them. In DNA form, the CDR3 reads TGTGCCTGCAGCTCGTGGGGGCACACTGAAGCTTTCTTT. Translation gives CACSSWGHTEAFF. The entire variable domain, with the rest obtained from reference TRBV30 and TRBJ1-1, is as follows: SQTIHQWPATLVQPVGSPLSLECTVEGTSNPNLYWYRQAAGRGLQLLFYSVGIGQISSEVPQNLSASRPQDRQFILSSKKLLLSDSGFYLCACSSWGHTEAFFGQGTRLTVV.

The chain uses TRBV9 and TRBJ2-3, with D tentatively TRBD2 (6 bases). The CDR3 extends over 15 amino acids. Trimming took off 0 bases at V and 1 base at J, with 9 bases between the two ends. CDR1 SGDLS and CDR2 YYNGEE come from the germline V gene. CDR3 nucleotides: TGTGCCAGCAGCGTAGTTGCTAGCGGCACAGATACGCAGTATTTT. It codes for CASSVVASGTDTQYF.

The CDR3 is CASSESAGGYEQYF. The CDR3 bases are TGTGCCAGCAGTGAATCAGCGGGAGGCTACGAGCAGTACTTC. This sequence joins TRBV6-1 and TRBJ2-7; 9 nucleotides match TRBD2. Germline V gene sequence: CDR1 MNHNS, CDR2 SASEGT. J was trimmed by 3 bases and V by 2 bases; bases with no gene match: 2. The CDR3 length is 14 residues.

This chain joins TRBV19 and TRBJ2-3, with a weak D call TRBD1 (7 bases). This CDR3 has 16 amino acids. V shed 6 bases and J shed 3 bases, with 19 bases lying between them. Germline lookup yields CDR1 LNHDA and CDR2 SQIVND (reference sequence). In nucleotides, the CDR3 is TGTGCCAGTAGCTTCTTCTCCCAGGGGGGAACAGATACGCAGTATTTT. It specifies CASSFFSQGGTDTQYF.

The sample holds a few counts of this clone. This chain joins TRBV5-1 and TRBJ2-7, with TRBD2 identical over 9 bases. The germline gives CDR1 SGHRS, CDR2 YFSETQ. The CDR3 runs 14 residues. After removal of 4 bases from V and 6 bases from J, the junction contained 8 bases not matched to a gene. The CDR3 loop is CASSQEGLALEQYF. CDR3 bases: TGCGCCAGCAGCCAAGAGGGACTAGCCCTCGAGCAGTACTTC.

This clone turned up a few times. The chain joins TRBV30 to TRBJ1-5; tentative D call: TRBD1 (6 bases). The CDR3 is 13 residues long. Germline V gene lookup returns CDR1 GTSNPN and CDR2 SVGIG (reference sequence). The V end lost 2 bases, the J end lost 3 bases, and 8 bases lay between the germline ends. CDR3 in amino acids: CAWSQGTNQPQHF. In DNA, the CDR3 is TGTGCCTGGAGTCAGGGGACCAATCAGCCCCAGCATTTT.

The V gene is TRBV12-3 or TRBV12-4, the J gene TRBJ1-1; D remains ambiguous. The CDR3 sequence is 11 residues long. Trimming stripped 1 base from V and 10 bases from J, with 7 bases between. The CDR3 bases are TGTGCCAGCAGTTTAGTCCAGATAGCTTTCTTT. Its translation: CASSLVQIAFF.

This clone was detected only once. This chain joins TRBV19 and TRBJ2-7; 10 nucleotides match TRBD2. CDR1 LNHDA and CDR2 SQIVND come from the germline V gene (reference sequence). There are 16 residues in the CDR3. V gave up 1 base and J gave up 3 bases; unmatched junction bases: 6. CDR3 sequence reads: CASSIVWASGSYEQYF. CDR3 bases: TGTGCCAGTAGTATAGTCTGGGCTAGCGGGAGCTACGAGCAGTACTTC.

A single count supports this clone. The genes are TRBV5-4 and TRBJ1-1, with a tentative D call TRBD1 (5 bases). V gave up 0 bases and J gave up 2 bases, with 8 bases separating them. This CDR3 is 14 amino acids long. The germline gives CDR1 SGHNT, CDR2 YYREEE (reference sequence). The CDR3, as DNA: TGTGCCAGCAGCTTGGGACAGCATAACACTGAAGCTTTCTTT. Translated: CASSLGQHNTEAFF.

The CDR3 DNA follows: TGTGCCAGCAGTTTAACTCTGGATACGCAGTATTTT. It codes for CASSLTLDTQYF. The chain joins TRBV28 to TRBJ2-3; D remains unclear. V shed 2 bases and J shed 6 bases, with 6 bases lying between them. The CDR3 runs 12 residues. The germline gives CDR1 MDHEN, CDR2 SYDVKM. The full variable domain, rest sourced from reference TRBV28 and TRBJ2-3, is DVKVTQSSRYLVKRTGEKVFLECVQDMDHENMFWYRQDPGLGLRLIYFSYDVKMKEKGDIPEGYSVSREKKERFSLILESASTNQTSMYLCASSLTLDTQYFGPGTRLTVL.

This sequence joins TRBV5-4 and TRBJ1-2; 7 bases are a match to TRBD1. CDR1 SGHNT and CDR2 YYREEE come from the germline V gene (reference sequence). The CDR3 loop spans 13 amino acids. J lost 3 bases, V lost 4 bases, and 3 bases had no gene match. The CDR3 sequence: CASSLGQDYGYTF. The DNA for the CDR3 is TGTGCCAGCAGCCTAGGACAGGACTATGGCTACACCTTC.

The chain links TRBV5-1 to TRBJ2-3; TRBD2 matches at 13 bases. The CDR3 extends over 15 amino acids. Germline values: CDR1 SGHRS, CDR2 YFSETQ. The J segment lost 4 bases and the V segment lost 3 bases, leaving 2 bases of the junction unmatched. The CDR3 region is CASSSGTSGADTQYF. CDR3 bases: TGCGCCAGCAGCTCGGGGACTAGCGGGGCAGATACGCAGTATTTT.

This clone has a handful of counts. The chain employs TRBV7-8 and TRBJ1-6; 9 nucleotides line up with TRBD1. V lost 5 bases to trimming and J lost 7 bases; unmatched junction nucleotides: 9. Germline V gives CDR1 SGHVS, CDR2 FQNEAQ. The CDR3 contains 16 residues. The DNA for the CDR3 is TGTGCCAGCAGCACTATAGGGGACAGGGTGAATTCACCCCTCCACTTT. Its protein is CASSTIGDRVNSPLHF. The full variable domain, with the rest looked up from reference TRBV7-8 and TRBJ1-6, is GAGVSQSPRYKVAKRGQDVALRCDPISGHVSLFWYQQALGQGPEFLTYFQNEAQLDKSGLPSDRFFAERPEGSVSTLKIQRTQQEDSAVYLCASSTIGDRVNSPLHFGNGTRLTVT.

The chain recombines TRBV19 with TRBJ1-1; TRBD1 is a possible D gene (5 bases). The CDR3 loop spans 13 amino acids. V was cut by 3 bases and J by 5 bases, with 10 bases left in between. Germline-derived CDR1 and CDR2 are LNHDA and SQIVND (reference sequence). This CDR3 reads CASSIRVGTEAFF. As DNA, the CDR3 is TGTGCCAGTAGTATCAGGGTTGGGACTGAAGCTTTCTTT.